The clone carrying this T cell receptor (beta chain) was counted many times. The data derive from a study of Graves' ophthalmopathy and Graves' hyperthyroidism. RNA transcripts served as template for amplifying TCR beta CDR3 sequences. First-round RT-PCR employed HTBI primers, with a second-round multiplex PCR after it. MiXCR was run by TCRdb on the multiplex PCR reads, yielding one entry per CDR3 protein. The sample has roughly 170,000 distinct CDR3 sequences; around 40% are singletons. Trimming removed 10 bases from V and 2 bases from J, with 8 bases in between. This CDR3 is 11 amino acids long. The V gene's germline CDR1 is MNHNS and CDR2 SASEGT.

The genes are TRBV6-1 and TRBJ1-2; unclear D gene. This TCR came from a man between 25 and 39 years old with Graves' ophthalmopathy. The sequenced sample consisted of peripheral blood. The CDR3 DNA is TGTGCCACCACGTGGAACTATGGCTACACCTTC. Its protein product is CATTWNYGYTF.